This TCR beta chain stems from a study of T cell responses to AZD1222 COVID-19 vaccine. General study findings and limits: Repertoire sampling occurred only after the peak T cell response.

As to this clone: Its antigen is not identified.

The CDR3 extends over 14 amino acids. Germline V gene data show CDR1 as KGHDR and CDR2 as SFDVKD. Trimming stripped 3 bases from V and 7 bases from J, with 12 bases between. Assay used: immunoSEQ multiplex PCR; TCRdb lists only in-frame clones, some missing. The sample holds 150,000 or so clones, approximately 88% seen once. The input for sequencing was peripheral blood, taken on day 0 of AZD1222 vaccination. The source is an adult in good health. V usage is TRBV24-1 and J usage is TRBJ1-5; TRBD1 is a possible D gene (6 bases). The CDR3 bases are TGTGCCACCAGTGATACAGGGAGGCAACAGCCCCAGCATTTT. Protein: CATSDTGRQQPQHF.